A single sample is the source of the 5 T cell receptor beta chains below, sequenced in a study of blood T cells in healthy people across ages. A second about 7 to 11 cycle PCR used barcoded and J-beta primers. TCRdb redid the calling of the 5' RACE reads with MiXCR, one entry per CDR3 protein. The repertoire includes around 1,900,000 distinct CDR3 sequences, roughly two fifths of them detected once, and 20% to 25% sits in the top ten. Sample: blood. These receptors came from a human donor in good health.

The V gene is TRBV24-1, the J gene TRBJ2-2; D gene ambiguous. Trimming stripped 5 bases from V and 1 base from J, with 7 bases between. CDR1 and CDR2 from the germline V gene are KGHDR and SFDVKD. The CDR3 extends over 14 amino acids. This CDR3 is CATSGQMNTGELFF. The CDR3 bases are TGTGCCACCAGTGGTCAGATGAACACCGGGGAGCTGTTTTTT.

The CDR3 reads CAGSYGGANYEQYF. The CDR3 nucleotides are TGTGCCGGATCCTACGGGGGTGCCAACTACGAGCAGTACTTC. The chain employs TRBV6-2 or TRBV6-3 and TRBJ2-7; D possibly corresponds to TRBD2 (6 bases). The CDR3 runs 14 residues. Germline V gene lookup returns CDR1 MNHEY and CDR2 SVGEGT. Trimming took off 11 bases at V and 3 bases at J, with 20 bases between the two ends.

The V and J genes are TRBV7-9 and TRBJ1-4, with a tentative D call TRBD1 (5 bases). V shed 4 bases and J shed 5 bases, with 11 bases lying between them. The CDR3 spans 14 residues. From germline, CDR1 is SEHNR and CDR2 FQNEAQ (reference sequence). The CDR3 nucleotides read TGTGCCAGCAGCTCTGGGGGGTTAAATGAAAAACTGTTTTTT. It translates to CASSSGGLNEKLFF.

This clonotype occurred a few times. This CDR3 reads CASSLPDGGEQYF. The DNA of the CDR3 is TGTGCCAGCAGCCTCCCGGACGGCGGCGAGCAGTACTTC. The chain recombines TRBV9 with TRBJ2-7; D uncertain. In germline, CDR1 is SGDLS, CDR2 YYNGEE. The CDR3 totals 13 residues. Trimming removed 4 bases at V and 6 bases at J, with 14 bases between. Complete variable domain (other parts from reference TRBV9 and TRBJ2-7): DSGVTQTPKHLITATGQRVTLRCSPRSGDLSVYWYQQSLDQGLQFLIQYYNGEERAKGNILERFSAQQFPDLHSELNLSSLELGDSALYFCASSLPDGGEQYFGPGTRLTVT.

The table lists this clonotype with a few counts. The chain couples TRBV5-1 to TRBJ2-3; D is possibly TRBD1 (5 bases). Germline CDR1 is SGHRS and CDR2 is YFSETQ. The V end lost 7 bases, the J end lost 3 bases, and 21 bases lay between the germline ends. CDR3 length equals 16 residues. The CDR3 nucleotides are TGCGCCAGCTCGAACGCCCGACAGAGCATTACAGATACGCAGTATTTT. This encodes CASSNARQSITDTQYF. Combining the CDR3 with reference TRBV5-1 and TRBJ2-3 gives the whole variable domain KAGVTQTPRYLIKTRGQQVTLSCSPISGHRSVSWYQQTPGQGLQFLFEYFSETQRNKGNFPGRFSGRQFSNSRSEMNVSTLELGDSALYLCASSNARQSITDTQYFGPGTRLTVL.